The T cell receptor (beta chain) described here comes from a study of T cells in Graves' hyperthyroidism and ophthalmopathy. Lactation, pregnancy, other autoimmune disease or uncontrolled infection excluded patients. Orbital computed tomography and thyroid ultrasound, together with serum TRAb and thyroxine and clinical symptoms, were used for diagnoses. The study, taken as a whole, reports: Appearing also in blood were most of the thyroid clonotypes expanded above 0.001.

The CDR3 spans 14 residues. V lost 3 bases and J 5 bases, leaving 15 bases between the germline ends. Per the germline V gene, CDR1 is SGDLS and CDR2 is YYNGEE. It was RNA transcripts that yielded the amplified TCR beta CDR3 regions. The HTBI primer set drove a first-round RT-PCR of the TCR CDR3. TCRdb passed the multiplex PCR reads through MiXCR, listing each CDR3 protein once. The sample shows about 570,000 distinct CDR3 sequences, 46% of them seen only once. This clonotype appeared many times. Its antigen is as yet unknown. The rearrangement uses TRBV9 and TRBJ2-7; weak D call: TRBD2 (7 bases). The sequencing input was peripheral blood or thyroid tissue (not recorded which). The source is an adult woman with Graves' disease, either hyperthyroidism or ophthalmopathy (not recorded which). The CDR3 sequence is CASSAQVGGHEQYF. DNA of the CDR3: TGTGCCAGCAGCGCCCAAGTGGGGGGGCACGAGCAGTACTTC.